A selection of T cell receptor beta chains follows, all from one sample in a study of Graves' ophthalmopathy and Graves' hyperthyroidism. In TCRdb, the multiplex PCR reads were re-called with MiXCR into one record per CDR3 protein. The sample consists of around 1.1 million distinct CDR3 sequences, approximately 35% of them appearing once. The sequenced material came from peripheral blood or thyroid tissue (not recorded which). Receptors originate from an adult man with Graves' hyperthyroidism. Both conserved end residues are part of each CDR3. The D gene is left open where the match is weak. Where a row states a size, it is once, few, many or the class of an expanded clone; other rows omit it.

clone_size,j_call,d_call,v_call,cdr3_aa,cdr3_nt
many,TRBJ1-2,NA,TRBV7-2,CASSLGSVNYGYTF,TGTGCCAGCAGCTTAGGCTCAGTGAACTATGGCTACACCTTC
many,TRBJ1-1,NA,TRBV5-5,CASSLIRVTEAFF,TGTGCCAGCAGCTTGATCAGGGTCACTGAAGCTTTCTTT
NA,TRBJ2-7,NA,TRBV7-8,CASSLEVADRYEQYF,TGTGCCAGCAGCTTGGAGGTAGCAGATCGCTACGAGCAGTACTTC
NA,TRBJ2-7,TRBD1,TRBV10-3,CALITDRGPYEQYF,TGTGCCCTCATTACGGACAGGGGTCCCTACGAGCAGTACTTC
many,TRBJ1-2,TRBD1,TRBV20-1,CSPGTGIFGYTF,TGCAGTCCCGGGACAGGGATCTTTGGCTACACCTTC
few,TRBJ2-7,TRBD2,TRBV7-3,CASSLGGSPHEQYF,TGTGCCAGCAGCTTAGGCGGGAGCCCCCACGAGCAGTACTTC
many,TRBJ1-5,NA,TRBV2,CASGGRDTGYNQPQHF,TGTGCCAGCGGGGGCCGGGACACGGGCTACAATCAGCCCCAGCATTTT
NA,TRBJ2-7,NA,TRBV25-1,CASSVNRAHEQYF,TGTGCCAGCAGTGTCAACAGGGCCCACGAGCAGTACTTC
many,TRBJ1-1,NA,TRBV4-3,CASSQDFQETEAFF,TGCGCCAGCAGCCAAGATTTCCAGGAAACTGAAGCTTTCTTT
NA,TRBJ1-6,NA,TRBV7-9,CASSYDPEGEHSPLHF,TGTGCCAGCAGCTACGACCCCGAGGGAGAACATTCACCCCTCCACTTT
many,TRBJ1-5,TRBD1,TRBV19,CASRNRGEGQPQHF,TGTGCCAGTAGAAACAGGGGAGAGGGACAGCCCCAGCATTTT
many,TRBJ1-2,NA,TRBV29-1,CSVAISGSTSGYTF,TGCAGCGTTGCGATTTCGGGAAGTACCAGTGGCTACACCTTC
many,TRBJ1-5,NA,TRBV29-1,CSVGSGAGNQPQHF,TGCAGCGTTGGGTCAGGGGCCGGCAATCAGCCCCAGCATTTT
many,TRBJ2-7,NA,TRBV7-8,CASSSSSEQYF,TGTGCCAGCAGCTCCTCGTCCGAGCAGTACTTC
NA,TRBJ1-1,NA,TRBV29-1,CSVGREAFF,TGCAGCGTTGGTCGGGAAGCTTTCTTT
NA,TRBJ2-2,TRBD2,TRBV7-2,CASSLSSGGAGTGELFF,TGTGCCAGCAGCTTATCTAGCGGGGGGGCTGGGACCGGGGAGCTGTTTTTT
NA,TRBJ1-1,NA,TRBV10-1,CASSELRGGMNTEAFF,TGCGCCAGCAGTGAGCTACGGGGCGGGATGAACACTGAAGCTTTCTTT
many,TRBJ1-1,NA,TRBV29-1,CSVYQTNTEAFF,TGCAGCGTTTATCAGACGAACACTGAAGCTTTCTTT
NA,TRBJ1-2,NA,TRBV25-1,CASRGGNRGYTF,TGTGCCAGCAGGGGGGGGAATCGTGGCTACACCTTC
NA,TRBJ2-2,NA,TRBV6-2/TRBV6-3,CASSYGLAMNTGELFF,TGTGCCAGCAGTTACGGGCTAGCGATGAACACCGGGGAGCTGTTTTTT
many,TRBJ2-6,NA,TRBV29-1,CSVGPGGANVLTF,TGCAGCGTTGGCCCAGGGGGGGCCAACGTCCTGACTTTC
few,TRBJ1-1,NA,TRBV7-2,CASSPWRGSPSDTEAFF,TGTGCCAGCAGCCCCTGGAGAGGGTCCCCTTCCGACACTGAAGCTTTCTTT
NA,TRBJ1-2,TRBD1,TRBV15,CATSRDSPGQSYGYTF,TGTGCCACCAGCAGAGACTCCCCGGGACAGAGCTATGGCTACACCTTC
many,TRBJ1-1,TRBD1,TRBV7-9,CASSIQGTNTEAFF,TGTGCCAGCAGCATACAGGGGACGAACACTGAAGCTTTCTTT
NA,TRBJ1-2,NA,TRBV2,CASSPAGQGIVGYGYTF,TGTGCCAGCAGTCCCGCGGGGCAGGGGATCGTTGGCTATGGCTACACCTTC
NA,TRBJ2-7,TRBD1,TRBV10-2,CATSDAGQGTAYEQYF,TGTGCCACCAGTGATGCCGGACAGGGGACTGCCTACGAGCAGTACTTC
NA,TRBJ2-1,NA,TRBV29-1,CSVDPRGGEQFF,TGCAGCGTTGACCCTAGGGGGGGGGAGCAGTTCTTC
NA,TRBJ2-5,NA,TRBV29-1,CSGSVETQYF,TGCAGCGGGAGTGTGGAGACCCAGTACTTC
many,TRBJ1-2,NA,TRBV6-1,CASSEAGLLGYTF,TGTGCCAGCAGTGAAGCGGGACTTTTAGGCTACACCTTC
NA,TRBJ1-5,NA,TRBV20-1,CSARGGQMYQTQHF,TGCAGTGCTAGAGGAGGGCAGATGTATCAGACCCAGCATTTT
NA,TRBJ2-7,NA,TRBV7-2,CASSQDREEQGTYEQYF,TGCGCCAGCAGCCAAGACAGGGAGGAACAAGGAACCTACGAGCAGTACTTC
NA,TRBJ1-2,TRBD1,TRBV9,CASSAPTGGGGYTF,TGTGCCAGCAGCGCCCCGACAGGGGGCGGTGGCTACACCTTC
NA,TRBJ2-7,NA,TRBV7-9,CASSLDGRGALPSYEQYF,TGTGCCAGCAGCTTAGATGGGAGAGGTGCCCTTCCCTCCTACGAGCAGTACTTC
NA,TRBJ2-2,TRBD2,TRBV20-1,CSARMPRGGGTGELFF,TGCAGTGCTAGGATGCCTCGGGGGGGAGGCACCGGGGAGCTGTTTTTT
many,TRBJ2-7,TRBD1,TRBV11-3,CASSLGDREQYF,TGTGCCAGCAGCTTAGGGGACAGGGAGCAGTACTTC